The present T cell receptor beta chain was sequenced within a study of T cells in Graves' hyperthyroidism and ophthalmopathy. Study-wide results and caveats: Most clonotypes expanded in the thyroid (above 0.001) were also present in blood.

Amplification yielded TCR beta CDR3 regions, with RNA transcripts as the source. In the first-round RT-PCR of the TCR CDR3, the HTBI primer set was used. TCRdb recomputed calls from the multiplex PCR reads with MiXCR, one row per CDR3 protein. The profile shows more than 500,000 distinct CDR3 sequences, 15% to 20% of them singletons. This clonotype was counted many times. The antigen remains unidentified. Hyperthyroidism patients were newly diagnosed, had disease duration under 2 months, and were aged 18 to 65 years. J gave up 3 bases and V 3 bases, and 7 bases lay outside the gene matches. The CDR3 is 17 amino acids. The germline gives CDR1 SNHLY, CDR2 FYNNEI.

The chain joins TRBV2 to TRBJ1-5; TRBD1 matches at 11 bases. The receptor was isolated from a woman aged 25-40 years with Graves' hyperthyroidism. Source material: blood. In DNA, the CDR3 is TGTGCCAGCAGTGAGACACGGGACAGGGGGAACAATCAGCCCCAGCATTTT. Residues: CASSETRDRGNNQPQHF.